The entry below gives a single TCR beta chain sequence along with its context. Its antigen is undetermined. This sample is part of a study of CD8 T cell repertoires and HIV-1 epitope variants. Generated by immunoSEQ multiplex PCR, the TCRdb table keeps only in-frame clones and is missing some. The sample holds 5,500 to 6,500 clones, 60% to 75% seen once. The CDR3 covers 15 residues. J lost 2 bases, V lost 10 bases, and 9 bases had no gene match. Germline CDR1 SGHTA, CDR2 FQGTGA. The chain links TRBV7-3 to TRBJ2-3; 10 nucleotides agree with TRBD2. The sequence derives from a male donor with HIV. Material for sequencing was cultured CD8+ T cells derived from PBMCs. CDR3 region: CATRSGGNPTDTQYF. The CDR3 DNA reads as TGTGCCACCCGTAGCGGGGGGAATCCCACAGATACGCAGTATTTT. Full variable domain (remainder filled in from reference TRBV7-3 and TRBJ2-3): GAGVSQTPSNKVTEKGKYVELRCDPISGHTALYWYRQSLGQGPEFLIYFQGTGAADDSGLPNDRFFAVRPEGSVSTLKIQRTERGDSAVYLCATRSGGNPTDTQYFGPGTRLTVL.